This TCR beta chain derives from a study of cytomegalovirus exposure and HLA in healthy donors. This clone was seen only a few times. Its cognate antigen is unknown. While unrecorded immune exposures were likely, the donors were nominally healthy when sampled. Trimming took 5 bases from V and 3 from J, leaving 14 bases between them. This CDR3 has 14 residues. The germline gives CDR1 MDHEN, CDR2 SYDVKM. General study results and limits: For most TCR beta V segments, an earlier analysis put the productive rate at about 87% or about 30% of the time. The study reported that TCR beta sequences accurately predicted HLA-A and HLA-B alleles in most subjects.

PCR involved 60 Vbeta and 13 Jbeta primers. Generated by immunoSEQ multiplex PCR, the TCRdb table keeps only in-frame clones and is missing some. Of around 200,000 clones in the sample, 65% to 85% were seen once. The chain couples TRBV28 to TRBJ2-7; possibly TRBD1 for D (6 bases). Material: PBMCs. This receptor was identified in a woman aged 18 to 35 in good health and CMV-seronegative. This CDR3 reads CASSHITGNYEQYF. CDR3 nucleotides: TGTGCCAGCAGTCACATCACAGGGAACTACGAGCAGTACTTC. Combining the CDR3 with reference TRBV28 and TRBJ2-7 gives the whole variable domain DVKVTQSSRYLVKRTGEKVFLECVQDMDHENMFWYRQDPGLGLRLIYFSYDVKMKEKGDIPEGYSVSREKKERFSLILESASTNQTSMYLCASSHITGNYEQYFGPGTRLTVT.